The 28 T cell receptor beta chains below come from one sample, sequenced in a study of cytomegalovirus exposure and HLA in healthy donors. PCR involved 60 Vbeta and 13 Jbeta primers. Here immunoSEQ multiplex PCR was the method, and the copy in TCRdb shows in-frame clones only, minus some. Of 150,000 to 200,000 clones listed, approximately 78% are singletons. The sequencing input was PBMCs. The receptors shown here come from a woman younger than 30 in good health and CMV-seronegative.

This chain joins TRBV27 and TRBJ2-7, with TRBD2 matching 9 bases. CDR3 size: 15 residues. The V and J ends lost 5 bases and 5 bases, in that order; junction bases with no gene match: 10. Germline V gene sequence: CDR1 MNHEY, CDR2 SMNVEV (reference sequence). As DNA, the CDR3 is TGTGCCAGCAGTAGGGAGGAGCGGGAGGACCACGAGCAGTACTTC. Its translation is CASSREEREDHEQYF.

The sample holds a few counts of this clone. The CDR3 DNA sequence: TGTGCCAGCAGCTTAAGGGCAGGACAGGACACCTTC. This translates into CASSLRAGQDTF. The V gene is TRBV13, the J gene TRBJ1-2; 7 bases fit TRBD1. This CDR3 has 12 amino acids. V shed 2 bases and J 12 bases; nucleotides not matched to a gene: 6. CDR1 and CDR2 from the germline V gene are PRHDT and FYEKMQ (reference sequence).

The CDR3 loop reads CASSEGTQGRDEQYF. CDR3 sequence (DNA): TGCGCCAGCAGTGAAGGGACTCAAGGGCGCGACGAGCAGTACTTC. The rearrangement links TRBV10-1 to TRBJ2-7, with D perhaps matching TRBD2 (6 bases). From germline, CDR1 is WNHNN and CDR2 SYGVQD (reference sequence). This CDR3 is built from 15 residues. With 3 bases removed from V and 5 bases from J, the gap between germline ends came to 17 bases.

The gene calls are TRBV27 and TRBJ1-3, with D unresolved. Per the germline V gene, CDR1 is MNHEY and CDR2 is SMNVEV (reference sequence). CDR3 size: 15 residues. Trimming cost V 4 bases and J 4 bases, with 14 bases left between them. CDR3 sequence reads: CASSSKVDGGNTIYF. The CDR3 DNA is TGTGCCAGCAGTTCGAAAGTAGACGGGGGAAACACCATATATTTT.

This clone was picked up a small number of times. The chain combines TRBV6-6 with TRBJ2-1; the match to TRBD2 covers 8 bases. In germline, CDR1 is MNHNY, CDR2 SVGAGI (reference sequence). The ends lost 7 bases at V and 6 bases at J; junction bases unmatched: 11. The CDR3 runs to 15 residues. This CDR3 reads CASNSYGGAVNEQFF. Here the CDR3 DNA reads TGTGCCAGCAATTCGTACGGGGGGGCGGTCAATGAGCAGTTCTTC.

The CDR3 spells CASSSGGIGSGELFF. In nucleotides, the CDR3 is TGTGCCAGCAGCTCAGGGGGCATTGGATCCGGGGAGCTGTTTTTT. This rearrangement joins TRBV7-9 to TRBJ2-2; 8 positions match TRBD1. This CDR3 is built from 15 residues. V shed 4 bases and J 6 bases; nucleotides not matched to a gene: 7. Germline V gene lookup returns CDR1 SEHNR and CDR2 FQNEAQ (reference sequence). Drawing the rest from reference TRBV7-9 and TRBJ2-2, the complete variable domain is DTGVSQNPRHKITKRGQNVTFRCDPISEHNRLYWYRQTLGQGPEFLTYFQNEAQLEKSRLLSDRFSAERPKGSFSTLEIQRTEQGDSAMYLCASSSGGIGSGELFFGEGSRLTVL.

This rearrangement joins TRBV7-9 to TRBJ1-1; D call uncertain. Trimming cost V 1 base and J 0 bases, with 6 bases left between them. Germline loops: CDR1 SEHNR, CDR2 FQNEAQ (reference sequence). The CDR3 contains 14 residues. The CDR3 bases are TGTGCCAGCAGCTTAGAAGGAGTGAACACTGAAGCTTTCTTT. Protein: CASSLEGVNTEAFF.

This clone was seen only a few times. This chain links TRBV5-8 with TRBJ2-3; tentative D call: TRBD1 (6 bases). Trimming cost V 5 bases and J 14 bases, with 21 bases left between them. The CDR3 runs 13 residues. The germline V gene has CDR1 SGHTS and CDR2 YDEGEE. CDR3 loop: CASSITGTPSWYF. DNA of the CDR3: TGTGCCAGCAGTATAACCGGGACACCTAGTTGGTATTTT.

Comment on this clone: Sequence at one end of the junction differs from germline and may be a read error. The chain has TRBV13 and TRBJ1-2; a possible D gene is TRBD1 (6 bases). CDR3 length: 13 residues. Germline V CDR1 and CDR2: PRHDT, FYEKMQ (reference sequence). The CDR3 region has the DNA TGTGCCAGCAGCGTAGGGGGGCTGGGTGGCTACACCTTC. The encoded protein is CASSVGGLGGYTF. The full variable domain, rest sourced from reference TRBV13 and TRBJ1-2, is AAGVIQSPRHLIKEKRETATLKCYPIPRHDTVYWYQQGPGQDPQFLISFYEKMQSDKGSIPDRFSAQQFSDYHSELNMSSLELGDSALYFCASSVGGLGGYTFGSGTRLTVV.

The J gene is TRBJ2-2, the V gene TRBV6-5, with 8 bases lining up with TRBD2. The CDR3 totals 15 residues. CDR1 and CDR2 from the germline V gene are MNHEY and SVGAGI. The ends lost 7 bases at V and 6 bases at J; junction bases unmatched: 10. CDR3 nucleotides: TGTGCCAGCACCCCGGGACTAGGTCGGCCCGGGGAGCTGTTTTTT. Translation: CASTPGLGRPGELFF.

V gene TRBV6-5 combines with J gene TRBJ1-1; 9 nucleotides match TRBD1. CDR1 and CDR2 (germline): MNHEY, SVGAGI. The CDR3 covers 13 residues. J was trimmed by 7 bases and V by 6 bases; bases with no gene match: 6. In nucleotides, the CDR3 is TGTGCCAGCAGGGGACAGGGTGTGGGTGAAGCTTTCTTT. It specifies CASRGQGVGEAFF.

This sequence joins TRBV7-7 and TRBJ2-3, with TRBD1 matching over 11 bases. Germline V gene lookup returns CDR1 SSHAT and CDR2 FNYEAQ (reference sequence). V lost 4 bases and J lost 4; bases outside the gene matches: 1. The CDR3 loop spans 14 amino acids. The CDR3 reads CASSSGQGADTQYF. The CDR3 nucleotides are TGTGCCAGCAGCTCGGGACAGGGGGCAGATACGCAGTATTTT.

This rearrangement joins TRBV7-9 to TRBJ2-1; D call uncertain. Germline V gives CDR1 SEHNR, CDR2 FQNEAQ (reference sequence). The CDR3 totals 12 residues. Trimming stripped 0 bases from V and 9 bases from J, with 6 bases between. The CDR3 bases are TGTGCCAGCAGCTTAGCGCAAGCTGAGCAGTTCTTC. This encodes CASSLAQAEQFF.

V and J are TRBV27 and TRBJ2-6; D unresolved. Germline V gene data show CDR1 as MNHEY and CDR2 as SMNVEV (reference sequence). The length of the CDR3 is 14 residues. Trimming pared 5 bases from V and 0 bases from J, leaving 5 bases between. The CDR3 DNA reads as TGTGCCAGCAGTCTCCTCTCTGGGGCCAACGTCCTGACTTTC. Amino acids: CASSLLSGANVLTF.

The chain has TRBV12-5 and TRBJ2-3; 12 nucleotides agree with TRBD2. V lost 3 bases and J lost 2; bases outside the gene matches: 3. The CDR3 extends over 16 amino acids. Germline assignment: CDR1 LGHNT and CDR2 FRNRAP. CDR3 amino acids: CASGFGLAGYTDTQYF. DNA for the CDR3: TGTGCTAGTGGTTTTGGACTAGCGGGGTACACAGATACGCAGTATTTT.

This chain uses TRBV30 with TRBJ1-3; D is unclear. With 8 bases removed from V and 0 bases from J, the gap between germline ends came to 17 bases. In germline, CDR1 is GTSNPN, CDR2 SVGIG (reference sequence). The CDR3 sequence is 15 residues long. CDR3 in amino acids: CARSSNRDSGNTIYF. The CDR3 DNA reads TGTGCCCGGTCCTCGAATCGAGACTCTGGAAACACCATATATTTT.

This sequence joins TRBV27 and TRBJ1-2; the match to TRBD1 covers 7 bases. CDR1 and CDR2 (germline): MNHEY, SMNVEV (reference sequence). The CDR3 is 13 amino acids. V gave up 6 bases and J gave up 3 bases; unmatched junction bases: 4. The CDR3 here is CASSYDRDYGYTF. In DNA form, the CDR3 reads TGTGCCAGCAGCTACGACAGGGACTATGGCTACACCTTC.

This rearrangement joins TRBV5-4 to TRBJ2-7, with TRBD1 identical over 12 bases. CDR3 length equals 16 residues. The V and J ends lost 3 bases and 5 bases, in that order; junction bases with no gene match: 9. CDR1 is SGHNT, CDR2 YYREEE, per germline (reference sequence). The CDR3 DNA sequence: TGTGCCAGCAGCTCCCGGGACAGGGGGCCCGTGGACGAGCAGTACTTC. This sequence encodes CASSSRDRGPVDEQYF.

The J gene is TRBJ2-7, the V gene TRBV2; D may be TRBD1 (6 bases). From germline, CDR1 is SNHLY and CDR2 FYNNEI. This CDR3 is built from 16 residues. V was shortened by 0 bases and J by 5 bases, with 17 bases between the two germline ends. Here the CDR3 reads CASSEAYTGPPNEQYF. DNA of the CDR3: TGTGCCAGCAGTGAAGCTTACACAGGGCCCCCGAACGAGCAGTACTTC.

The chain joins TRBV29-1 to TRBJ2-7; D is perhaps TRBD2 (6 bases). Germline values: CDR1 SQVTM, CDR2 ANQGSEA. This CDR3 spans 12 amino acids. V lost 2 bases to trimming and J lost 7 bases, with 12 bases between them. This chain's CDR3 is CSVELGGLEQYF. CDR3 DNA sequence: TGCAGCGTTGAATTGGGGGGATTAGAGCAGTACTTC.

The chain employs TRBV19 and TRBJ2-1; D gene unclear. Germline V CDR1 and CDR2: LNHDA, SQIVND (reference sequence). V dropped 5 bases and J dropped 3 bases, with 11 bases sitting between them. The length of the CDR3 is 14 residues. For the CDR3, the DNA is TGTGCCAGTAGTGGCGGATTACACTACAATGAGCAGTTCTTC. This translates into CASSGGLHYNEQFF. The full variable domain, rest sourced from reference TRBV19 and TRBJ2-1, is DGGITQSPKYLFRKEGQNVTLSCEQNLNHDAMYWYRQDPGQGLRLIYYSQIVNDFQKGDIAEGYSVSREKKESFPLTVTSAQKNPTAFYLCASSGGLHYNEQFFGPGTRLTVL.

The V and J genes are TRBV9 and TRBJ2-3; D may be TRBD1 or TRBD2 (12 bases each). With 3 bases removed from V and 4 bases from J, the gap between germline ends came to 39 bases. This CDR3 region has 23 residues. Looked up from germline, CDR1 is SGDLS and CDR2 is YYNGEE. CDR3 bases: TGTGCCAGCAGCGCTCCGGGACAGGGGGCCTCCTTACTAGCGGGAGGTCCCCCAGATACGCAGTATTTT. Translation gives CASSAPGQGASLLAGGPPDTQYF.

This clone was counted a few times. This rearrangement joins TRBV10-3 to TRBJ2-4; the match to TRBD1 covers 8 bases. Germline V gene lookup returns CDR1 ENHRY and CDR2 SYGVKD. The CDR3 is 12 residues long. V was clipped by 6 bases and J by 8 bases; unmatched bases: 3. This CDR3 is CAIRDREDIQYF. In DNA form, the CDR3 reads TGTGCCATCAGGGACAGGGAAGACATTCAGTACTTC.

The chain is built from TRBV5-6 and TRBJ1-2; 8 bases line up with TRBD1. Unmatched junction bases numbered 9, after V lost 0 bases and J lost 8 bases. This CDR3 region has 15 residues. Germline CDR1 and CDR2: SGHDT and YYEEEE. CDR3 sequence (DNA): TGTGCCAGCAGCTTGGGGGGACAGGCAGCCTGGGGCTACACCTTC. This gives the protein CASSLGGQAAWGYTF.

The chain carries TRBV19 and TRBJ2-5, with 7 bases identical to TRBD1. J was trimmed by 5 bases and V by 5 bases; bases with no gene match: 8. The germline V gene has CDR1 LNHDA and CDR2 SQIVND (reference sequence). The CDR3 extends over 14 amino acids. This chain's CDR3 is CASSRTGVLETQYF. CDR3 nucleotide sequence: TGTGCCAGTAGTCGAACAGGGGTTTTGGAGACCCAGTACTTC.

This chain connects TRBV5-5 to TRBJ1-1; 7 nucleotides match TRBD1. The V gene's germline CDR1 is SGHKS and CDR2 YYEKEE (reference sequence). The CDR3 spans 15 residues. The V gene end was trimmed by 4 bases and the J gene end by 6 bases; junction bases not matched to a gene: 12. The CDR3 coding sequence is TGTGCCAGCAGCCACTGGGACAGCCCGGAGGCTGAAGCTTTCTTT. Translating it yields CASSHWDSPEAEAFF. The entire variable domain, with the rest obtained from reference TRBV5-5 and TRBJ1-1, is as follows: DAGVTQSPTHLIKTRGQQVTLRCSPISGHKSVSWYQQVLGQGPQFIFQYYEKEERGRGNFPDRFSARQFPNYSSELNVNALLLGDSALYLCASSHWDSPEAEAFFGQGTRLTVV.

The rearrangement joins TRBV28 to TRBJ2-5; perhaps TRBD2 as D (6 bases). Germline CDR1 MDHEN, CDR2 SYDVKM. The ends were cut back, 1 base at V and 1 base at J, with 13 bases in the middle. The CDR3 contains 16 residues. CDR3 sequence: CASSLFGLGGQETQYF. CDR3 DNA: TGTGCCAGCAGTTTATTCGGGTTGGGGGGCCAAGAGACCCAGTACTTC.

CDR3 sequence (DNA): TGTGCCAGCAGGGTACAGGGGACCGAGCAGTACTTC. Translated, it gives CASRVQGTEQYF. The chain links TRBV6-1 to TRBJ2-7; TRBD1 agrees at 7 bases. CDR1 is MNHNS and CDR2 is SASEGT in the germline V gene. The CDR3 extends over 12 amino acids. The V segment lost 6 bases and the J segment 6 bases; nucleotides outside the gene matches: 5.